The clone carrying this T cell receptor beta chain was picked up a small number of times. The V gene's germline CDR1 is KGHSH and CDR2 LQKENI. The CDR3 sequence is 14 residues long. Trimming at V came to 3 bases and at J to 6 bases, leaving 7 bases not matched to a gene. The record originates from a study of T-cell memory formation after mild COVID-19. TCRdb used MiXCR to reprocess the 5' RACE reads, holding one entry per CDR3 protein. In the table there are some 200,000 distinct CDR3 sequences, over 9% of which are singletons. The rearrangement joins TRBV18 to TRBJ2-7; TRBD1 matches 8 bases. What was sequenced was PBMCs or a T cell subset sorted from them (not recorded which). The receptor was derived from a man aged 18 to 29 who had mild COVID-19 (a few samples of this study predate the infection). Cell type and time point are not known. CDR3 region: CASSPRSGGLEQYF. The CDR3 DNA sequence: TGTGCCAGCTCACCCCGGTCAGGGGGCCTCGAGCAGTACTTC.